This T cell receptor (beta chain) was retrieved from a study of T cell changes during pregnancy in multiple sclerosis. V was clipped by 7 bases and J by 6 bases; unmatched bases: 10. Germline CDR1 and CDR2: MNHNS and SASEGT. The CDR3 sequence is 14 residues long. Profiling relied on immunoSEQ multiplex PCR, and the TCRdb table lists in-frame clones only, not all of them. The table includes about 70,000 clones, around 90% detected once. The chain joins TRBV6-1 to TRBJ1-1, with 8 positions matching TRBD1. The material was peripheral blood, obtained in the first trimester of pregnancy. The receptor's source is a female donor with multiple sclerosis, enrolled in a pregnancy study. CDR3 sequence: CASKGRGPAAEAFF. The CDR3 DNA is TGTGCCAGCAAGGGCAGGGGGCCCGCTGCTGAAGCTTTCTTT.